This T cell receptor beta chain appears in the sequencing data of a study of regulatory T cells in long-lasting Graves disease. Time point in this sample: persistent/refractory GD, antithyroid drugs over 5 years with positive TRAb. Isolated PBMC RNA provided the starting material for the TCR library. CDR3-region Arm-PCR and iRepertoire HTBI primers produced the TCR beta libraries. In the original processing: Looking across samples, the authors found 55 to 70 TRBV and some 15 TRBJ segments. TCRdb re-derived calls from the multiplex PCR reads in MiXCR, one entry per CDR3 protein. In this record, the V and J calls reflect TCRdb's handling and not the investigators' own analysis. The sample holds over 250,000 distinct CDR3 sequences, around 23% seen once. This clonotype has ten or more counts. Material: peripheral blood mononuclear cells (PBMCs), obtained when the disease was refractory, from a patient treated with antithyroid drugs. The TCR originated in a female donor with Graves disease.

The CDR3 DNA reads TGTGCCAGCACCCCCATAGCGGGGTCAGCGGAGACCCAGTACTTC. Its translation: CASTPIAGSAETQYF. The V and J genes are TRBV6-1 and TRBJ2-5; 8 bases match TRBD2. The CDR3 consists of 15 residues. V was pared by 7 bases and J by 5 bases, with 12 bases of the junction left unmatched. CDR1 is MNHNS, CDR2 SASEGT, per germline.